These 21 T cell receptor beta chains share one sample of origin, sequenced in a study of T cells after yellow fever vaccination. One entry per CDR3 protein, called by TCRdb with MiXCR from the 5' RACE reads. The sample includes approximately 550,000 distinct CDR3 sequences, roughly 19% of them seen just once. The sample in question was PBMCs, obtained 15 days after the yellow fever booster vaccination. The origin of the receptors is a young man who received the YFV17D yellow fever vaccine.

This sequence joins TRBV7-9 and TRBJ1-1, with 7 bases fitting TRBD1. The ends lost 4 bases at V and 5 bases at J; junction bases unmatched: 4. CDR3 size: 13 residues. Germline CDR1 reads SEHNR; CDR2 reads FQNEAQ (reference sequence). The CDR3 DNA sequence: TGTGCCAGCAGCTCTACAGGGGAAACTGAAGCTTTCTTT. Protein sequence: CASSSTGETEAFF.

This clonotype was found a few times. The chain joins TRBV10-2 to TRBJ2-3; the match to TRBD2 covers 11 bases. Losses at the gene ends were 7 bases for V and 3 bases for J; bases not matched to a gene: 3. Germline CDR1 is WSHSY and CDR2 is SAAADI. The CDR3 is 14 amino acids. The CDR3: CASKLAGDTDTQYF. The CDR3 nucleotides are TGCGCCAGCAAACTAGCGGGAGATACAGATACGCAGTATTTT.

The CDR3 loop reads CASSGTRITEAFF. CDR3 coding DNA: TGTGCCAGCAGTGGGACGAGGATTACTGAAGCTTTCTTT. The chain carries TRBV12-3 or TRBV12-4 and TRBJ1-1; maybe TRBD1 (5 bases). V was cut by 5 bases and J by 5 bases, with 12 bases left in between. This CDR3 spans 13 amino acids.

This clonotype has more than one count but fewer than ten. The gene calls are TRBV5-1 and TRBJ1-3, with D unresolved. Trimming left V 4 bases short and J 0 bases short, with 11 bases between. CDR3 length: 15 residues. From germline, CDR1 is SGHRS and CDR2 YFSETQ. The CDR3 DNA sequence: TGCGCCAGCAGCCCCGACGGGAACTCTGGAAACACCATATATTTT. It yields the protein CASSPDGNSGNTIYF.

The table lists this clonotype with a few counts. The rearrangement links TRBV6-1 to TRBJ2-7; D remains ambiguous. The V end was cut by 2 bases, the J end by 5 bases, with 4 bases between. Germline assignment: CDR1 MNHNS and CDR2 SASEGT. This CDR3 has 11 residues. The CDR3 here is CASSEQNEQYF. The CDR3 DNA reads TGTGCCAGCAGTGAACAAAACGAGCAGTACTTC.

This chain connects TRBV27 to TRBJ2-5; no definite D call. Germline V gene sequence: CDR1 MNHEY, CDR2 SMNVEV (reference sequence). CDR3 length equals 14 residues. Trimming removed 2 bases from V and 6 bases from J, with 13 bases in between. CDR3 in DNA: TGTGCCAGCAGTTTAGTAGCTGGGTACAAGACCCAGTACTTC. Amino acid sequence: CASSLVAGYKTQYF.

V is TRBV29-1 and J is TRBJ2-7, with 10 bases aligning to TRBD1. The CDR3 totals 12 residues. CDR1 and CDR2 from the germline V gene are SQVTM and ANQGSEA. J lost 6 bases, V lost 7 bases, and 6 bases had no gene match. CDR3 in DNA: TGCAGCGCCCGGGGACAGGGGCTCGAGCAGTACTTC. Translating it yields CSARGQGLEQYF.

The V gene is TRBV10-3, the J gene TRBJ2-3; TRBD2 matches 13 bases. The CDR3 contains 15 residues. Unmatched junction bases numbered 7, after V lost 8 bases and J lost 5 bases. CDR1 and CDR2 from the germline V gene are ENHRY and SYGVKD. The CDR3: CAIGAGTSGKDTQYF. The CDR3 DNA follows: TGTGCCATCGGGGCAGGGACTAGCGGGAAAGATACGCAGTATTTT.

CDR3 residues: CASSKREGAPLTDGYTF. Here the CDR3 DNA reads TGTGCCAGCAGCAAAAGGGAGGGGGCACCTTTAACGGATGGCTACACCTTC. The V gene is TRBV21-1, the J gene TRBJ1-2; TRBD1 was called by the table and not checked on the DNA. TRBV21-1 is given as a pseudogene. CDR3 size: 17 residues.

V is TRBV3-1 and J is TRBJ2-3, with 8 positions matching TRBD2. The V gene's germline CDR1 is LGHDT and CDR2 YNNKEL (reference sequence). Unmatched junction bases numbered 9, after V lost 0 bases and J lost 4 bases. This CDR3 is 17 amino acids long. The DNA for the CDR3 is TGTGCCAGCAGCCAAGATGAGGCTAGCGGGTACTCAGATACGCAGTATTTT. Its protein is CASSQDEASGYSDTQYF.

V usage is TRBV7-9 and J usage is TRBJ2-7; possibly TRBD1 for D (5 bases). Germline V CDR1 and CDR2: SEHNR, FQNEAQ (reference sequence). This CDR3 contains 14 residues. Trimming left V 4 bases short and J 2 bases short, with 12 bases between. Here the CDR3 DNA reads TGTGCCAGCAGCTGGGGCCGAGACACCTACGAGCAGTACTTC. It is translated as CASSWGRDTYEQYF.

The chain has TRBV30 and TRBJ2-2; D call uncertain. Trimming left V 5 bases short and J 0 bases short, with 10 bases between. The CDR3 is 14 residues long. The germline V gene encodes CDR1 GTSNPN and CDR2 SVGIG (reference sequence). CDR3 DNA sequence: TGTGCCTGGGGTAAGGCACCGAACACCGGGGAGCTGTTTTTT. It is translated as CAWGKAPNTGELFF.

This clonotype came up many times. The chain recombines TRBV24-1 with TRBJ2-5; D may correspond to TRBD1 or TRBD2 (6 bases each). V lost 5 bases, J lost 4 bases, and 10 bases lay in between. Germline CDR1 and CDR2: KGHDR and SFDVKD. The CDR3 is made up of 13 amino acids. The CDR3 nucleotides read TGTGCCACCAGTGCCCCGGGGGCAGAGACCCAGTACTTC. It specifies CATSAPGAETQYF.

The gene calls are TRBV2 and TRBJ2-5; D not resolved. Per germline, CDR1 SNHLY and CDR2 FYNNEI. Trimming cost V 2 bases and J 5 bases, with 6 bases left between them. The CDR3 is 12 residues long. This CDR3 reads CASSELVETQYF. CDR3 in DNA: TGTGCCAGCAGTGAACTGGTTGAGACCCAGTACTTC.

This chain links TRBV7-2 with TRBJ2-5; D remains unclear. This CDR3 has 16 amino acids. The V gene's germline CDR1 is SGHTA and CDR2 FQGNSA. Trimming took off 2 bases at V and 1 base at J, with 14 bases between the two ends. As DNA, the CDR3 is TGTGCCAGCAGCTTAAATGGTTTCGTCACCCAAGAGACCCAGTACTTC. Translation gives CASSLNGFVTQETQYF.

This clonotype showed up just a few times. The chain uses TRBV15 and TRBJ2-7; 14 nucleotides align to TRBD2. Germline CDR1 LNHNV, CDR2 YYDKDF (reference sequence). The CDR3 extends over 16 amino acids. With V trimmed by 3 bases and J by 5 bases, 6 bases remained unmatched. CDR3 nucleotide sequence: TGTGCCACCAGCAGTGTCCGACTAGCGGGAGGGGACGAGCAGTACTTC. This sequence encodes CATSSVRLAGGDEQYF.

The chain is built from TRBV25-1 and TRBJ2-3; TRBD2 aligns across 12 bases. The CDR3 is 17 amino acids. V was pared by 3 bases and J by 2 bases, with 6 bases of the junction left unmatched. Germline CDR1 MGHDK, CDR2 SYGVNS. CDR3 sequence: CASSERTSGDHTDTQYF. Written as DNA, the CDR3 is TGTGCCAGCAGTGAGCGGACTAGCGGGGATCACACAGATACGCAGTATTTT.

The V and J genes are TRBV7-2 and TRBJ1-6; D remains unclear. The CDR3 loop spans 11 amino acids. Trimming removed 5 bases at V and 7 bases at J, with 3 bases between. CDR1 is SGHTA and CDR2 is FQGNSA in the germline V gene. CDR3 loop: CASSENSPLHF. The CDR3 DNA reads TGTGCCAGCAGCGAAAATTCACCCCTCCACTTT.

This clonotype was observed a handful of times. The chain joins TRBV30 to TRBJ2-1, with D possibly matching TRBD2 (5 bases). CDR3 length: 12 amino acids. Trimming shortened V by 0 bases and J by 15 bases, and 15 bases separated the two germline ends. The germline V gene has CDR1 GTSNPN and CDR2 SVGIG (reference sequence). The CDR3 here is CAWSVRPGFGFF. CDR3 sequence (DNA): TGTGCCTGGAGTGTACGGCCGGGGTTCGGGTTCTTC.

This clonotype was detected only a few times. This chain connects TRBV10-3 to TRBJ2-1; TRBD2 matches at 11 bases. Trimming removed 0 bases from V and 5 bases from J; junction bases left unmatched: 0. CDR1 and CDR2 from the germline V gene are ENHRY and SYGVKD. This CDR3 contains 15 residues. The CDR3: CAISESGLADNEQFF. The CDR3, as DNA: TGTGCCATCAGTGAGTCGGGACTAGCGGACAATGAGCAGTTCTTC.

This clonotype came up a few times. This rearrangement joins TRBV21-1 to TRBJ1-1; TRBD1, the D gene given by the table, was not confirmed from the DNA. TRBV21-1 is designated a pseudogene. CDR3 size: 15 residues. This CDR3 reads CASSKEGRTNTEAFF. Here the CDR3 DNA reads TGTGCCAGCAGCAAAGAGGGACGGACTAACACTGAAGCTTTCTTT.